Detailed here is one T cell receptor beta chain. Its specific antigen is unknown. TRB rearrangements were amplified by multiplex PCR using a touch-down protocol with TRB-A and TRB-B primer pools mixed in one tube. Illumina adapters and sample indices were added to the amplicons through two consecutive PCR reactions performed with Phusion HS II polymerase. Amplicons were gel-purified with the NucleoSpin Gel and PCR Clean-up kit, then quantified by Qubit and quality-checked on an Agilent 2100 Bioanalyzer. Libraries were sequenced on an Illumina MiSeq using 600-cycle, single-indexed, paired-end runs. In the authors' own workflow: MiXCR version 2.1.12, together with the default MiXCR reference library, was used to align and assemble the TRB reads. A clone was defined by each unique CDR3 nucleotide sequence, and the analysis included only productive sequences with two or more reads. To assess repertoire diversity, an R script computed alpha-parameterized diversity profiles (alpha 0 to 5), which included the Shannon (alpha 1) and Simpson (alpha 2) indices. Combinatorial TRB VJ usage was computed with the tcR package and compared between cohorts by principal component analysis with ade4. GLIPH clustering of TCRbeta CDR3s was carried out on cohort pairs matched by age and read depth, and cluster frequencies were compared by Wilcoxon test. TCRdb reprocessed the sequencing reads and holds a single record per CDR3 protein sequence, with no DNA. The V and J calls follow TCRdb's processing rather than the paper's. The table of this sample itemizes around 2,000 distinct CDR3 sequences. Approximately 8.4% of the sample belongs to the ten largest clones.

This sample was taken from a study of T cell clusters in autoimmune cytopenias (dated by TCRdb to the late 2010s). In terms of the full investigation: A mean age of approximately 51 years and a median age of 59 years were recorded for the healthy donor controls, of whom about half of the roughly 40 were female. Per sample, TRB sequencing gave a median depth of about 50,000 reads and a median of roughly 2,500 distinct TRB clonotypes. In autoimmune cytopenia patients, peripheral blood TRB and IGH repertoires were sequenced during active disease and over treatment follow-up, together with healthy, CLL and autoimmune hepatitis controls. The goal of the study was to determine whether autoimmune cytopenia patients have a disease-specific immune repertoire signature that could serve as a blood-based biomarker. For primary cytopenia the controls were 25 to 30 age-matched healthy donors, whereas for secondary cytopenia the controls were approximately 15 age-matched CLL patients. Repertoires from autoimmune hepatitis patients were compared with those of 23 healthy donors matched for age and sex. The investigation overall reported the following: TRB repertoire shifts, with less even repertoires observed in secondary cytopenia and CLL, were mostly attributed to lymphoma bias rather than autoimmunity. In the comparison of secondary cytopenia with CLL, no cluster-lack signature showed up, apparently because the dominant lymphoma-associated repertoire masked the signature. The T cell clusters were defined only in silico, and the functional role of the clusters still needed to be validated experimentally. Compared with active autoimmune hepatitis patients, healthy donors had almost three times as many exclusive TRB clusters, a finding consistent with an autoimmunity-wide signature. GLIPH suggested that primary autoimmune cytopenia patients lacked physiological T cell clusters: 50 to 55 clusters were exclusive to healthy donors versus 15 to 20 exclusive to patients.

The CDR3 holds 15 amino acids from the cysteine to the phenylalanine. DNA for this receptor is not on file. CDR1 is given as SGHRS and CDR2 as YFSETQ, both from the germline V gene. Per sample, 250 ng of peripheral blood genomic DNA, around 40,000 genome equivalents, was used for TRB amplification. The sample was also linked to a second study, of T cell repertoires in aging, cancer and after chemotherapy. From the second report: The donors fell into six age groups ranging from 30 or younger to 70 or older, and each group had at least three individuals. Healthy donor control TCR repertoires were recorded over several months to years and showed clear clonal overlap across re-sampling. The complete dataset included some 10 million TCR reads. Compared with age-matched healthy donors, untreated patients with either hematological or solid cancers had significantly lower TCR diversity in the blood along with higher clonality. In healthy donors, the drop in TCR diversity with age came mainly from a loss of richness, whereas in cancer patients a loss of evenness also played a part. In both cancer cohorts, the median generation probability rose over the chemotherapy interval, which suggests that the repertoire was reconstituted through rebound thymic output. It was noted by the authors that conclusions about immunological memory after chemotherapy cannot be drawn from the repertoire data. To examine immunoaging and T cell reconstitution after chemotherapy, the study profiled TCR beta repertoires in peripheral blood from healthy donors and cancer patients. A cohort of 220 or so cancer patients (94 with hematological and approximately 120 with solid cancers) was assembled, and 95 to 100 healthy donors were included as a reference group. Processing of the TRB sequences was carried out with MiXCR versions 2.12 and 3.0.5. The repertoire metrics were Shannon diversity, evenness, clonality (defined as one minus evenness), and alpha-parameterized diversity profiles covering alpha 0 to 5. The IGoR algorithm was used to compute generation probabilities of clones in paired pre- and post-chemotherapy samples.

This sequence uses TRBV5-1 and TRBJ2-1; with no DNA, the TCRdb D assignment of TRBD2 cannot be verified. The sequencing sample was made of peripheral blood. The TCR was taken from a human donor in good health. CDR3 region: CASSLGREGLNEQFF.